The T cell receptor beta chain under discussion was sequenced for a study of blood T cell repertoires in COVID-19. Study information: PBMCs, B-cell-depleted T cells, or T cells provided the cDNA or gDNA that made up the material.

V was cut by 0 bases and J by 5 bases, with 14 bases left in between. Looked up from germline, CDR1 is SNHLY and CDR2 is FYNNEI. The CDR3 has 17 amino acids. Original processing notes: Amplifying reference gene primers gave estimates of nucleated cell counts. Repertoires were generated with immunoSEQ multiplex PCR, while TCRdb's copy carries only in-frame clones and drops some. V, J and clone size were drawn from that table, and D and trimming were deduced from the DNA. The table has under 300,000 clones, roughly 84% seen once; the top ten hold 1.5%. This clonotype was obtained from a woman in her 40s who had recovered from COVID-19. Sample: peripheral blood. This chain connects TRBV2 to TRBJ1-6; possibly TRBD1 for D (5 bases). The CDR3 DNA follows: TGTGCCAGCAGTGAAGCCCGGGGACTGAAGAATAATTCACCCCTCCACTTT. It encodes CASSEARGLKNNSPLHF.